These 16 T cell receptor beta chains came from one sample sequenced in a study of blood T cell repertoires in COVID-19. Measured with immunoSEQ multiplex PCR; TCRdb has only the in-frame clones, and not every one. This sample has 200,000 to 250,000 clones, with roughly 86% found just once. What was sequenced was peripheral blood. The source of these receptors is a middle-aged woman with acute or convalescent COVID-19.

The CDR3 here is CASSYNRGGTYEQYF. The DNA of the CDR3 is TGTGCCAGCAGCTACAACCGGGGGGGCACCTACGAGCAGTACTTC. The rearrangement joins TRBV11-2 to TRBJ2-7; TRBD2 matches at 8 bases. Per the germline V gene, CDR1 is SGHAT and CDR2 is FQNNGV. With V trimmed by 4 bases and J by 2 bases, 7 bases remained unmatched. The CDR3 is made up of 15 amino acids.

The chain carries TRBV19 and TRBJ1-2; possibly TRBD1 for D (5 bases). This CDR3 has 12 amino acids. The germline CDR1 and CDR2 sequences are LNHDA and SQIVND (reference sequence). The V end lost 10 bases, the J end lost 7 bases, and 16 bases lay between the germline ends. The CDR3 spells CATNQGWGGYTF. CDR3 nucleotides: TGTGCCACCAATCAGGGTTGGGGTGGCTACACCTTC.

The chain couples TRBV19 to TRBJ1-5; unclear D gene. This CDR3 contains 19 residues. With 5 bases removed from V and 2 bases from J, the gap between germline ends came to 25 bases. Per germline, CDR1 LNHDA and CDR2 SQIVND (reference sequence). The CDR3 nucleotides read TGTGCCAGTAGTCCGAGCCCCCCCCTGCGAGGTATGGGCAATCAGCCCCAGCATTTT. It yields the protein CASSPSPPLRGMGNQPQHF. The whole variable domain, filled in from reference TRBV19 and TRBJ1-5, reads DGGITQSPKYLFRKEGQNVTLSCEQNLNHDAMYWYRQDPGQGLRLIYYSQIVNDFQKGDIAEGYSVSREKKESFPLTVTSAQKNPTAFYLCASSPSPPLRGMGNQPQHFGDGTRLSIL.

The chain has TRBV4-3 and TRBJ2-7; TRBD1 aligns across 7 bases. Per the germline V gene, CDR1 is LGHNA and CDR2 is YSLEER. The CDR3 has 14 amino acids. The V and J ends lost 3 bases and 3 bases, in that order; junction bases with no gene match: 5. CDR3 in amino acids: CASSQYQGDYEQYF. The CDR3 bases are TGCGCCAGCAGCCAGTACCAGGGGGACTACGAGCAGTACTTC.

The chain employs TRBV5-1 and TRBJ2-3, with 7 bases that match TRBD1. CDR3 length: 16 residues. V dropped 2 bases and J dropped 3; count of bases not matched to a gene: 9. In germline, CDR1 is SGHRS, CDR2 YFSETQ. The CDR3 region has the DNA TGCGCCAGCAGCTTAAATCCACGGACAGGTACAGATACGCAGTATTTT. It translates to CASSLNPRTGTDTQYF.

The chain is built from TRBV5-1 and TRBJ2-1; a weak D match, TRBD2 (6 bases). CDR1 SGHRS and CDR2 YFSETQ come from the germline V gene. The CDR3 spans 14 residues. V was shortened by 4 bases and J by 6 bases, with 14 bases between the two germline ends. The CDR3 DNA sequence: TGCGCCAGCAGCACAGAGCGGGTCTTCAATGAGCAGTTCTTC. Its translation: CASSTERVFNEQFF.

This clone was counted only a few times. The chain has TRBV5-1 and TRBJ2-7, with D perhaps TRBD2 (5 bases). The CDR3 contains 14 residues. Germline CDR1 is SGHRS and CDR2 is YFSETQ. With 4 bases removed from V and 0 bases from J, the gap between germline ends came to 11 bases. Here the CDR3 reads CASSPLGSSYEQYF. In DNA form, the CDR3 reads TGCGCCAGCAGCCCTTTAGGGAGCTCCTACGAGCAGTACTTC.

V and J are TRBV6-5 and TRBJ1-6; no definite D call. Germline V CDR1 and CDR2: MNHEY, SVGAGI. The CDR3 totals 14 residues. The V end was cut by 10 bases, the J end by 3 bases, with 13 bases between. Written as DNA, the CDR3 is TGTGCCACCTCGGACGGGAACTATAATTCACCCCTCCACTTT. This sequence encodes CATSDGNYNSPLHF.

The CDR3 DNA reads as TGTGCCAGCAACCGAAGGGGACAGGGGTCTTTTGGCTACACCTTC. This gives the protein CASNRRGQGSFGYTF. This rearrangement joins TRBV28 to TRBJ1-2; TRBD1 aligns across 10 bases. With V trimmed by 7 bases and J by 7 bases, 12 bases remained unmatched. Germline V gene sequence: CDR1 MDHEN, CDR2 SYDVKM. The CDR3 is 15 amino acids.

The rearrangement uses TRBV7-2 and TRBJ2-1; 13 nucleotides agree with TRBD2. Unmatched junction bases numbered 2, after V lost 1 base and J lost 2 bases. There are 17 residues in the CDR3. The germline V gene has CDR1 SGHTA and CDR2 FQGNSA. The CDR3 sequence is CASSLGGTSGAYNEQFF. The DNA of the CDR3 is TGTGCCAGCAGCTTAGGGGGGACTAGCGGGGCCTACAATGAGCAGTTCTTC.

The chain couples TRBV7-6 to TRBJ2-7, with 8 bases fitting TRBD1. The CDR3 extends over 16 amino acids. Germline V gene sequence: CDR1 SGHVS, CDR2 FNYEAQ. Germline trimming cut 3 bases from V and 1 base from J; bases unmatched to any gene: 8. This chain's CDR3 is CASSLGSDRASYEQYF. The CDR3 region has the DNA TGTGCCAGCAGCTTGGGTTCGGACAGGGCTTCCTACGAGCAGTACTTC.

This clone was detected only a few times. The genes are TRBV6-5 and TRBJ2-7; possible D gene TRBD2, 6 bases. Trimming took 2 bases from V and 3 from J, leaving 14 bases between them. Germline assignment: CDR1 MNHEY and CDR2 SVGAGI. The CDR3 extends over 15 amino acids. CDR3 in DNA: TGTGCCAGCAGTTACGGCGGGGTGACCGTCTACGAGCAGTACTTC. Its protein is CASSYGGVTVYEQYF.

The V gene is TRBV19, the J gene TRBJ2-7; 9 nucleotides agree with TRBD1. Germline-derived CDR1 and CDR2 are LNHDA and SQIVND (reference sequence). V lost 5 bases, J lost 3 bases, and 5 bases stayed unmatched. The CDR3 extends over 14 amino acids. CDR3 nucleotide sequence: TGTGCCAGTAGTCCCCCGGGACAGGGCTACGAGCAGTACTTC. This translates into CASSPPGQGYEQYF.

The genes are TRBV6-4 and TRBJ1-1, with D unresolved. In germline, CDR1 is MRHNA, CDR2 SNTAGT. The length of the CDR3 is 13 residues. Trimming took 5 bases from V and 0 from J, leaving 7 bases between them. The CDR3 here is CASSLRMNTEAFF. The CDR3 region has the DNA TGTGCCAGCAGTCTACGTATGAACACTGAAGCTTTCTTT.

The CDR3 DNA is TGTGCCACCAGCAGAGACCCTTACAGGAGCTCCTACAATGAGCAGTTCTTC. Residues: CATSRDPYRSSYNEQFF. V usage is TRBV15 and J usage is TRBJ2-1; TRBD1 might be the D (5 bases). Germline CDR1 is LNHNV and CDR2 is YYDKDF (reference sequence). Trimming removed 0 bases from V and 0 bases from J, with 12 bases in between. This CDR3 contains 17 residues.

V gene TRBV4-3 combines with J gene TRBJ1-3, with D possibly matching TRBD1 (5 bases). Trimming shortened V by 0 bases and J by 0 bases, and 9 bases separated the two germline ends. This CDR3 spans 16 amino acids. Germline loops: CDR1 LGHNA, CDR2 YSLEER. The CDR3 nucleotides are TGCGCCAGCAGCCAAGATCGGGGGGGCTCTGGAAACACCATATATTTT. It translates to CASSQDRGGSGNTIYF.